The 19 T cell receptor beta chains below were found in one sample sequenced in a study of blood T cell repertoires in COVID-19. Clones were read by immunoSEQ multiplex PCR, and TCRdb kept only the in-frame ones, dropping some. The sample has around 200,000 clones; about 86% are singletons. Sample: peripheral blood. These receptors all stem from a woman aged 45-60 years with acute or convalescent COVID-19.

This clone was recorded only once. This chain joins TRBV10-3 and TRBJ1-1; D remains ambiguous. The germline V gene encodes CDR1 ENHRY and CDR2 SYGVKD. Trimming took 2 bases from V and 3 from J, leaving 13 bases between them. The CDR3 runs 15 residues. Here the CDR3 reads CAISERPNGDTEAFF. The CDR3, as DNA: TGTGCCATCAGTGAGCGTCCCAACGGGGACACTGAAGCTTTCTTT.

The rearrangement uses TRBV19 and TRBJ1-1; D is unresolved. CDR1 is LNHDA, CDR2 SQIVND, per germline (reference sequence). V dropped 10 bases and J dropped 5 bases, with 23 bases sitting between them. This CDR3 has 15 amino acids. CDR3 residues: CATFLMSAGGTEAFF. The DNA for the CDR3 is TGTGCCACCTTCTTAATGTCGGCCGGAGGTACTGAAGCTTTCTTT.

This clone was seen only a few times. The CDR3 DNA follows: TGCGCCAGCAGCTTTCCCGGGAGACGCCAATACGGCACAGATACGCAGTATTTT. Protein sequence: CASSFPGRRQYGTDTQYF. The chain uses TRBV5-1 and TRBJ2-3; TRBD2 is a possible D gene (6 bases). Trimming cost V 2 bases and J 1 base, with 20 bases left between them. The CDR3 has 18 residues. Germline V gene lookup returns CDR1 SGHRS and CDR2 YFSETQ.

The chain joins TRBV6-5 to TRBJ1-2; D ambiguous. The CDR3 runs to 13 residues. Per germline, CDR1 MNHEY and CDR2 SVGAGI. V gave up 5 bases and J gave up 0 bases, with 7 bases separating them. The CDR3 DNA sequence: TGTGCCAGCAGTCAACAATCTAACTATGGCTACACCTTC. Translation gives CASSQQSNYGYTF.

The CDR3 here is CASSSPYRSSAGELFF. The CDR3, as DNA: TGTGCCAGTAGTTCCCCTTACAGGAGTTCCGCCGGGGAGCTGTTTTTT. The J gene is TRBJ2-2, the V gene TRBV19; TRBD1 is a possible D gene (5 bases). V was clipped by 5 bases and J by 6 bases, with 19 bases between them. Germline-derived CDR1 and CDR2 are LNHDA and SQIVND (reference sequence). The CDR3 totals 16 residues.

The J gene is TRBJ1-2, the V gene TRBV10-3, with D uncertain. This CDR3 has 11 residues. Deletions cut 3 bases from V and 8 bases from J, with 7 bases between. Germline V CDR1 and CDR2: ENHRY, SYGVKD. The CDR3 coding sequence is TGTGCCATCAGTGATTCAGCGGGCTACACCTTC. Protein sequence: CAISDSAGYTF.

This clone was recorded a few times. The genes are TRBV6-4 and TRBJ1-5; D gene ambiguous. Germline V CDR1 and CDR2: MRHNA, SNTAGT. This CDR3 has 13 residues. The V end was cut by 5 bases, the J end by 0 bases, with 5 bases between. CDR3 DNA sequence: TGTGCCAGCAGTTTAGATAGCAATCAGCCCCAGCATTTT. The encoded protein is CASSLDSNQPQHF.

This chain uses TRBV6-5 with TRBJ1-2, with 8 bases fitting TRBD1. The germline CDR1 and CDR2 sequences are MNHEY and SVGAGI. CDR3 length: 14 amino acids. V was pared by 4 bases and J by 2 bases, with 3 bases of the junction left unmatched. As DNA, the CDR3 is TGTGCCAGCAGTTCCTGGACAGGGAACTATGGCTACACCTTC. As protein: CASSSWTGNYGYTF.

This clone was detected a few times. V is TRBV10-3 and J is TRBJ2-4; 13 bases line up with TRBD2. V lost 0 bases to trimming and J lost 1 base; unmatched junction nucleotides: 3. The CDR3 extends over 18 amino acids. Per the germline V gene, CDR1 is ENHRY and CDR2 is SYGVKD. In DNA form, the CDR3 reads TGTGCCATCAGTGAGTCAGGACTAGCGGGAGCTGCCAAAAACATTCAGTACTTC. This translates into CAISESGLAGAAKNIQYF.

The J gene is TRBJ2-5, the V gene TRBV4-2; 7 bases map to TRBD2. V was clipped by 1 base and J by 4 bases; unmatched bases: 9. The CDR3 length is 16 residues. Germline assignment: CDR1 LGHNA and CDR2 YNFKEQ. CDR3 sequence: CASSQGLASGPETQYF. The CDR3 DNA reads TGTGCCAGCAGCCAAGGATTGGCTAGCGGACCAGAGACCCAGTACTTC.

The chain employs TRBV11-2 and TRBJ1-2; possible D gene TRBD1, 5 bases. V was cut by 5 bases and J by 4 bases, with 14 bases left in between. This CDR3 is built from 14 residues. Germline lookup yields CDR1 SGHAT and CDR2 FQNNGV. The CDR3 loop reads CASSPKSTVYGYTF. The CDR3 DNA reads TGTGCCAGCAGCCCGAAATCGACAGTCTATGGCTACACCTTC.

The chain links TRBV27 to TRBJ2-2; D might be TRBD1 (5 bases). Germline V gene data show CDR1 as MNHEY and CDR2 as SMNVEV (reference sequence). The CDR3 runs to 17 residues. Deletions cut 4 bases from V and 2 bases from J, with 17 bases between. This CDR3 reads CASSSRPQGSNTGELFF. As DNA, the CDR3 is TGTGCCAGCAGTTCCCGTCCCCAGGGAAGCAACACCGGGGAGCTGTTTTTT.

The V call is TRBV18, the J call TRBJ2-1; possibly TRBD1 for D (5 bases). Looked up from germline, CDR1 is KGHSH and CDR2 is LQKENI. V was cut by 5 bases and J by 8 bases, with 10 bases left in between. The CDR3 consists of 12 residues. The CDR3 DNA reads TGTGCCAGCTCAACCCAGGGATATGAGCAGTTCTTC. This codes for CASSTQGYEQFF. The entire variable domain, with the rest obtained from reference TRBV18 and TRBJ2-1, is as follows: NAGVMQNPRHLVRRRGQEARLRCSPMKGHSHVYWYRQLPEEGLKFMVYLQKENIIDESGMPKERFSAEFPKEGPSILRIQQVVRGDSAAYFCASSTQGYEQFFGPGTRLTVL.

The chain has TRBV10-3 and TRBJ1-1, with D maybe TRBD1 (6 bases). The CDR3 spans 15 residues. CDR1 and CDR2 from the germline V gene are ENHRY and SYGVKD. Deletions cut 6 bases from V and 5 bases from J, with 19 bases between. The CDR3 loop reads CAISEQGWPRTEAFF. CDR3 bases: TGTGCCATCAGCGAACAGGGTTGGCCGCGAACTGAAGCTTTCTTT.

CDR3 sequence (DNA): TGTGCCAGTAGTTTCCGCGCCCGTACCCTCTATAATTCACCCCTCCACTTT. This gives the protein CASSFRARTLYNSPLHF. This sequence joins TRBV19 and TRBJ1-6; unclear D gene. Germline CDR1 LNHDA, CDR2 SQIVND (reference sequence). The ends were cut back, 5 bases at V and 3 bases at J, with 17 bases in the middle. The CDR3 is made up of 17 amino acids.

The rearrangement uses TRBV24-1 and TRBJ2-1; TRBD2 is a possible D gene (5 bases). CDR3 size: 12 residues. Germline-derived CDR1 and CDR2 are KGHDR and SFDVKD. The V end was cut by 4 bases, the J end by 13 bases, with 13 bases between. Written as DNA, the CDR3 is TGTGCCACCAGTGACCCCAGAGGGCCACAGTTCTTC. It encodes CATSDPRGPQFF.

This chain uses TRBV3-1 (or the pseudogene TRBV3-2) with TRBJ2-7, with 12 bases fitting TRBD2. Trimming removed 0 bases from V and 4 bases from J; junction bases left unmatched: 7. There are 17 residues in the CDR3. CDR1 LGHDT and CDR2 YNNKEL come from the germline V gene (reference sequence). CDR3 region: CASSQDWTSGILYEQYF. The CDR3 nucleotides are TGTGCCAGCAGCCAAGACTGGACTAGCGGGATTCTTTACGAGCAGTACTTC.

The chain joins TRBV6-1 to TRBJ2-1; the D gene is possibly TRBD2 (6 bases). Germline lookup yields CDR1 MNHNS and CDR2 SASEGT. CDR3 length: 17 residues. V was trimmed by 0 bases and J by 2 bases, leaving 14 bases between them. The CDR3 nucleotides read TGTGCCAGCAGTGAAGCGGGTCCTAGCGAGGCCTACAATGAGCAGTTCTTC. Translation: CASSEAGPSEAYNEQFF.

To note about this clone: The same CDR3 is also encoded by other DNA sequences in this sample. The gene calls are TRBV7-9 and TRBJ1-1; 8 bases map to TRBD1. The J segment lost 3 bases and the V segment lost 9 bases, leaving 9 bases of the junction unmatched. The CDR3 has 14 amino acids. Per the germline V gene, CDR1 is SEHNR and CDR2 is FQNEAQ (reference sequence). CDR3 residues: CASSPGQGHTEAFF. The CDR3 bases are TGTGCCAGTAGCCCCGGACAGGGCCACACTGAAGCTTTCTTT.